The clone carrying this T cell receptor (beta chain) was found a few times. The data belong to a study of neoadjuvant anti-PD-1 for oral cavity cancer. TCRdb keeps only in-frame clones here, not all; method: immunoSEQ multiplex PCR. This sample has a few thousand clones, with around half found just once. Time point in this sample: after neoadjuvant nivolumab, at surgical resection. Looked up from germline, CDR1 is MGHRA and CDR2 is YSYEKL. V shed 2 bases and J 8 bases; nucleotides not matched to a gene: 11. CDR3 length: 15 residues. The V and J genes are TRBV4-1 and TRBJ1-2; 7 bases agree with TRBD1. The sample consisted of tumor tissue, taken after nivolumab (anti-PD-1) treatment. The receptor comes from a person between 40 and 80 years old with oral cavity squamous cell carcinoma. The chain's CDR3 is CASSQFVTGAYGYTF. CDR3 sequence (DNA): TGCGCCAGCAGCCAATTCGTAACAGGGGCTTACGGCTACACCTTC.